The rows below give T cell receptor beta chains drawn from one sample of a study of spatial heterogeneity in lung cancer. Each CDR3 protein is one row after TCRdb ran MiXCR on the 5' RACE reads. The data show about 50,000 distinct CDR3 sequences, with roughly 7.4% seen just once and 35% to 45% held by the top ten. The input for sequencing was PBMCs, taken at follow-up. The source is a female donor with early-stage non-small cell lung cancer. The CDR3 runs from the conserved cysteine through the conserved F or W. The D gene is left open where the match is weak. Clone size, where shown, is once, few, many, or a class for clones that have expanded.

J gene,V gene,D gene,clone size,CDR3 length,CDR3 DNA,CDR3 protein
TRBJ2-3,TRBV12-3/TRBV12-4,NA,many,12,TGTGCCAGCAGTCGACAGATGGATACGCAGTATTTT,CASSRQMDTQYF
TRBJ1-1,TRBV2,TRBD1,few,17,TGTGCCAGCAGTGAAGCGCTTCAGGGGGCAGGTGGCACTGAAGCTTTCTTT,CASSEALQGAGGTEAFF
TRBJ2-7,TRBV6-1,NA,few,15,TGTGCCAGCAGTGAAGATACAGGGACCCTACGGAAGCAGTACTTC,CASSEDTGTLRKQYF
TRBJ2-3,TRBV5-1,NA,many,13,TGCGCCAGCAGCCCGCCAGGCGCAGATACGCAGTATTTT,CASSPPGADTQYF
TRBJ2-5,TRBV18,NA,few,16,TGTGCCAGCTCACCATATAAGGGCTTGGCGGAGGAGACCCAGTACTTC,CASSPYKGLAEETQYF
TRBJ2-7,TRBV20-1,NA,NA,12,TGCAGTGCTAGACAGGGGACCAACGAGCAGTACTTC,CSARQGTNEQYF
TRBJ2-5,TRBV10-3,TRBD2,many,16,TGTGCCATCAGTAACCCAGTTTACGGGGCGGGGGATTATCCGTACTTC,CAISNPVYGAGDYPYF
TRBJ2-7,TRBV19,NA,many,15,TGTGCCAGTAGTAACCGAGACAGACCTCCCTACGAGCAGTACTTC,CASSNRDRPPYEQYF
TRBJ2-7,TRBV11-1,TRBD1,few,14,TGTGCCAGCAGCAACGACAGGGGGATCTACGAGCAGTACTTC,CASSNDRGIYEQYF
TRBJ2-2,TRBV20-1,NA,many,15,TGCAGTGCTAGAAGTCAGGTGGGGGCAGCCGGGGAGCTGTTTTTT,CSARSQVGAAGELFF
TRBJ2-1,TRBV12-3/TRBV12-4,TRBD1,many,14,TGTGCCAGCAGTCAACGGACAGGGGAGGATGAGCAGTTCTTC,CASSQRTGEDEQFF
TRBJ2-7,TRBV5-1,NA,many,17,TGCGCCAGCAGTGGAAATCCGGGATCTTACTCTACCTACGAGCAGTACTTC,CASSGNPGSYSTYEQYF
TRBJ2-5,TRBV19,NA,few,14,TGTGCCAGTAACCCAGGGGATAAACAAGAGACCCAGTACTTC,CASNPGDKQETQYF
TRBJ2-5,TRBV7-3,TRBD2,few,15,TGTGCCAGCAGCCCAGGGGCGGGGGGGCTGGAGACCCAGTACTTC,CASSPGAGGLETQYF
TRBJ1-1,TRBV7-2,NA,many,13,TGTGCCAGCGCTGGCGCCCGGAACACTGAAGCTTTCTTT,CASAGARNTEAFF
TRBJ2-3,TRBV24-1,TRBD2,many,19,TGTGCCACCAGTGATCCCGGGACTAGCGGGGGAACTAGCACAGATACGCAGTATTTT,CATSDPGTSGGTSTDTQYF
TRBJ1-6,TRBV27,TRBD1,few,16,TGTGCCAGCAGCTGGACAGGGGGCTCCTATAATTCACCCCTCCACTTT,CASSWTGGSYNSPLHF
TRBJ1-3,TRBV28,NA,NA,13,TGTGCCAGCAGCCAGGGATATGGAAACACCATATATTTT,CASSQGYGNTIYF
TRBJ1-6,TRBV7-9,NA,few,13,TGTGCCAGCAGGGCTGAACAGAATTCACCCCTCCACTTT,CASRAEQNSPLHF
TRBJ2-2,TRBV6-5,NA,few,13,TGTGCCAGCACCGAGGAAAACACCGGGGAGCTGTTTTTT,CASTEENTGELFF
TRBJ2-5,TRBV4-2,NA,many,14,TGTGCCAGCAGCCCCCCCGGGCTTGAAGAGACCCAGTACTTC,CASSPPGLEETQYF
TRBJ1-5,TRBV6-2/TRBV6-3,NA,many,16,TGTGCCAGCAGTTCTAGACCGAAGTCGGGCAATCAGCCCCAGCATTTT,CASSSRPKSGNQPQHF
TRBJ1-2,TRBV12-3/TRBV12-4,NA,many,16,TGTGCCAGCAGTCCGATGAGCGGGGGGGGCGATTTGGGCTACACCTTC,CASSPMSGGGDLGYTF
TRBJ2-3,TRBV4-1,NA,many,15,TGCGCCAGCAGCCTAGGGAACTCCCGCGGGGATACGCAGTATTTT,CASSLGNSRGDTQYF
TRBJ1-4,TRBV2,TRBD1,many,14,TGTGCCAGCAGTCCGACAGGGGGGAATGAAAAACTGTTTTTT,CASSPTGGNEKLFF
TRBJ2-1,TRBV20-1,TRBD2,many,16,TGCAGTGCTTACACCTTAGTAGCGGGGGAGTACAATGAGCAGTTCTTC,CSAYTLVAGEYNEQFF
TRBJ1-2,TRBV7-9,NA,many,15,TGTGCCAGCAGCTTAGGCGCGGGGGCGCGGATCGGCTACACCTTC,CASSLGAGARIGYTF
TRBJ2-3,TRBV20-1,TRBD2,NA,16,TGCAGTGCTCCGCAGAGTAGCGGGGGGCGAGGAGATACGCAGTATTTT,CSAPQSSGGRGDTQYF
TRBJ2-5,TRBV6-6,TRBD1,many,15,TGTGCCAGCAGTTCCGGGACAGGGGGCCGGGAGACCCAGTACTTC,CASSSGTGGRETQYF
TRBJ2-3,TRBV19,NA,few,15,TGTGCCAGTAATAGGAGGGGCCAAAGCACAGATACGCAGTATTTT,CASNRRGQSTDTQYF
TRBJ2-3,TRBV29-1,TRBD2,few,21,TGCAGCGTTGAAAACCCCCTGCCCGGGACTAGCGGCCACCCGGCCACAGATACGCAGTATTTT,CSVENPLPGTSGHPATDTQYF
TRBJ2-3,TRBV3-1,NA,many,12,TGTGCCAGCAGCCAACGGACAGATACGCAGTATTTT,CASSQRTDTQYF
TRBJ1-1,TRBV29-1,NA,NA,13,TGCAGCGTTGGTCAGAGACAGAACACTGAAGCTTTCTTT,CSVGQRQNTEAFF
TRBJ2-3,TRBV29-1,NA,medium-sized,15,TGCAGCGTTGTTGAAGCCGGACCTAGCACAGATACGCAGTATTTT,CSVVEAGPSTDTQYF
TRBJ2-2,TRBV30,NA,many,20,TGTGCCTGGAGTGTATACCCCACCCGCCCCAACAGACAGTTCACCGGGGAGCTGTTTTTT,CAWSVYPTRPNRQFTGELFF
TRBJ2-2,TRBV5-1,NA,few,16,TGCGCCAGCAGACTTGGACCCCAACGGAACACCGGGGAGCTGTTTTTT,CASRLGPQRNTGELFF
TRBJ2-1,TRBV4-1,NA,NA,16,TGCGCCAGCAGAACTAAAACGCAGGCTAGTCAAGGTGAGCAGTTCTTC,CASRTKTQASQGEQFF